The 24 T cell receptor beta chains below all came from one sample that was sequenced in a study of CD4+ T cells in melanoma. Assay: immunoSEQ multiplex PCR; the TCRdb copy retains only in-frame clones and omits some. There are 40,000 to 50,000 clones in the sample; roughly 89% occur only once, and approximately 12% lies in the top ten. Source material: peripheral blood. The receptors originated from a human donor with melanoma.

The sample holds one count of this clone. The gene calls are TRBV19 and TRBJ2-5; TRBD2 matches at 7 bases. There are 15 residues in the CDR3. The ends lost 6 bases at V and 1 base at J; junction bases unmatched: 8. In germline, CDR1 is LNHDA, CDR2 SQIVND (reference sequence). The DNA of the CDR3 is TGTGCCAGTAGCCCCTATAGCGGGCCCCAAGAGACCCAGTACTTC. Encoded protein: CASSPYSGPQETQYF.

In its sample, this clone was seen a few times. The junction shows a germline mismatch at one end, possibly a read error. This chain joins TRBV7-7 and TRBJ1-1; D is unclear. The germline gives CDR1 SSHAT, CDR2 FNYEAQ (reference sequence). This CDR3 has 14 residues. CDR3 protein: CASSLDVSGTEAFF. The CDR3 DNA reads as TGTGCTAGCAGCTTAGATGTCTCCGGGACTGAAGCTTTCTTT.

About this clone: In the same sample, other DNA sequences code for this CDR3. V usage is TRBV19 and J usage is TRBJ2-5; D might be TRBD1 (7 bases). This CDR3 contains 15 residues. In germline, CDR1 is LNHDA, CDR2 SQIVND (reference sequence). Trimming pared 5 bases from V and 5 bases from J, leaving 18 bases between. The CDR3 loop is CASSPTAGGLETQYF. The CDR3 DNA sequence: TGTGCCAGTAGTCCCACAGCAGGGGGGCTGGAGACCCAGTACTTC.

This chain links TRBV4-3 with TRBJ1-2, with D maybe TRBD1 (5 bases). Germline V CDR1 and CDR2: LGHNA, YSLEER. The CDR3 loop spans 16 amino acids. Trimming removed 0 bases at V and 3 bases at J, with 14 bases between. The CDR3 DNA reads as TGCGCCAGCAGCCAAGATCTGGGAGGGACCGACTATGGCTACACCTTC. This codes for CASSQDLGGTDYGYTF.

The CDR3 loop reads CASSQVSAKRYGELFF. CDR3 coding DNA: TGTGCCAGCAGCCAAGTCAGCGCGAAAAGGTACGGGGAGCTGTTTTTT. The rearrangement links TRBV14 to TRBJ2-2; D gene uncertain. V lost 1 base and J 7 bases, leaving 16 bases between the germline ends. The CDR3 extends over 16 amino acids. Germline CDR1 SGHDN, CDR2 FVKESK.

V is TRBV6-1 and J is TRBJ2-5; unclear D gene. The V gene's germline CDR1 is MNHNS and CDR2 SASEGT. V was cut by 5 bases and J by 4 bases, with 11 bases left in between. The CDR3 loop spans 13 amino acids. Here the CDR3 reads CASSLGSRETQYF. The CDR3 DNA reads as TGTGCCAGCAGTTTGGGTTCACGAGAGACCCAGTACTTC.

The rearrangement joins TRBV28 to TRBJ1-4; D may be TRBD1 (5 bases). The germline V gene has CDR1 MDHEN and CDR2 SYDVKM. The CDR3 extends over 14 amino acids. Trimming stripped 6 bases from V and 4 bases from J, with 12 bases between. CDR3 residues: CASRRTTVNEKLFF. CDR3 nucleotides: TGTGCCAGCAGAAGGACGACAGTTAATGAAAAACTGTTTTTT.

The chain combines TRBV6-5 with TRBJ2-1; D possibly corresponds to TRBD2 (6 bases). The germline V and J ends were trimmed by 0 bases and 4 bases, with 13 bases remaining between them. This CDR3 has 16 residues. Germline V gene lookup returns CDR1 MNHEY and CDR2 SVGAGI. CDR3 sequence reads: CASSYSPAGGYNEQFF. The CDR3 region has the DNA TGTGCCAGCAGTTACTCCCCCGCCGGGGGATACAATGAGCAGTTCTTC.

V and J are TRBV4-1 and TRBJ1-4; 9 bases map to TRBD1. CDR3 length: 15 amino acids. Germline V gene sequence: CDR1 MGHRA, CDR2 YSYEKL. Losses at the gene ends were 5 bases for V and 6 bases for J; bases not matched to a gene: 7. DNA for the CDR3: TGCGCCAGCAGCAACTACGGGACAGGGTATGAAAAACTGTTTTTT. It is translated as CASSNYGTGYEKLFF.

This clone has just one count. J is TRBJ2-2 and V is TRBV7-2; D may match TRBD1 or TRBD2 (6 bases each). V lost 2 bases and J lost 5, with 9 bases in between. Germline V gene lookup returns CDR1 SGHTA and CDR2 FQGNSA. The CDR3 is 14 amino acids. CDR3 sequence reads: CASSLRGPTGELFF. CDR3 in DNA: TGTGCCAGCAGCTTACGGGGGCCGACCGGGGAGCTGTTTTTT.

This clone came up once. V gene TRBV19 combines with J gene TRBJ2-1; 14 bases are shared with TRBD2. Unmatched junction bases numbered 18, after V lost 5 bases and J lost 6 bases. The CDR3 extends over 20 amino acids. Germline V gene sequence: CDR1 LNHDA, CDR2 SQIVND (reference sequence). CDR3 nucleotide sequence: TGTGCCAGTAGTTGGGCCTCGACAGGGACTAGCGGGGGCCGGGGCAATGAGCAGTTCTTC. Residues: CASSWASTGTSGGRGNEQFF.

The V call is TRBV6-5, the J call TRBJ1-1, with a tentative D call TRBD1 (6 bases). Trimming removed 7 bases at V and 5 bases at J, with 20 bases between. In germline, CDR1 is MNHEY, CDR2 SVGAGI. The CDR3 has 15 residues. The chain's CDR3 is CASTQAGVPPTEAFF. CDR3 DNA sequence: TGTGCCAGCACCCAGGCAGGGGTCCCACCGACTGAAGCTTTCTTT.

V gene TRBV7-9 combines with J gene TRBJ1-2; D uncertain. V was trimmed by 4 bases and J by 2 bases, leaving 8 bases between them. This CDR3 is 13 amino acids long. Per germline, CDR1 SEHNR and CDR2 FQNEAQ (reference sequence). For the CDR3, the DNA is TGTGCCAGCAGCTCTGGGCCGAACTATGGCTACACCTTC. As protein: CASSSGPNYGYTF.

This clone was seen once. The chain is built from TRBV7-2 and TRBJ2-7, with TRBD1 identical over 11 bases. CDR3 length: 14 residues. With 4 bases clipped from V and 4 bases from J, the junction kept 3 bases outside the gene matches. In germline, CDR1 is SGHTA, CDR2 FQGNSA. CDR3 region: CASSWGDRGYEQYF. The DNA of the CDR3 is TGTGCCAGCAGCTGGGGGGACAGGGGGTACGAGCAGTACTTC.

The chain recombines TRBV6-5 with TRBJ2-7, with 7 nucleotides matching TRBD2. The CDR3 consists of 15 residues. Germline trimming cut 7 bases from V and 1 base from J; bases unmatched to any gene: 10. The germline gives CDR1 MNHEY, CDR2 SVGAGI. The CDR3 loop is CASKPAASGSYEQYF. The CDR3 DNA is TGTGCCAGCAAACCAGCCGCTAGCGGATCCTACGAGCAGTACTTC.

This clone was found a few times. CDR3 region: CASSQEVGLSYNEQFF. DNA for the CDR3: TGCGCCAGCAGCCAAGAGGTCGGGTTATCCTACAATGAGCAGTTCTTC. The rearrangement uses TRBV4-1 and TRBJ2-1; no definite D call. From germline, CDR1 is MGHRA and CDR2 YSYEKL. V shed 0 bases and J shed 1 base, with 10 bases lying between them. The CDR3 loop spans 16 amino acids.

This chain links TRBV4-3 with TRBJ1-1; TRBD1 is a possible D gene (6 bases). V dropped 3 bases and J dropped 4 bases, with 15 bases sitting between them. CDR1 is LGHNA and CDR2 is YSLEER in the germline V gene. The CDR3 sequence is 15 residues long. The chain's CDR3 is CASSQEPGVGTEAFF. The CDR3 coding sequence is TGCGCCAGCAGCCAGGAGCCAGGGGTGGGCACTGAAGCTTTCTTT.

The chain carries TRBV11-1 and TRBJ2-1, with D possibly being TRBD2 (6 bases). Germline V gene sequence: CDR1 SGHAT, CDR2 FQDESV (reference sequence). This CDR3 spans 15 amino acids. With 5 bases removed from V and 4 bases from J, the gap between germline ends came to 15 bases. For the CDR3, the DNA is TGTGCCAGCAGCATCCGGGACTCCGCATACAATGAGCAGTTCTTC. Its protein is CASSIRDSAYNEQFF.

The CDR3 protein is CASSLGGWGPQHF. CDR3 bases: TGTGCCAGCAGCTTAGGGGGTTGGGGGCCCCAGCATTTT. The V call is TRBV11-2, the J call TRBJ1-5; D ambiguous. V lost 1 base, J lost 9 bases, and 10 bases lay in between. The CDR3 sequence is 13 residues long. Germline loops: CDR1 SGHAT, CDR2 FQNNGV. Variable domain in full (rest from reference TRBV11-2 and TRBJ1-5): EAGVAQSPRYKIIEKRQSVAFWCNPISGHATLYWYQQILGQGPKLLIQFQNNGVVDDSQLPKDRFSAERLKGVDSTLKIQPAKLEDSAVYLCASSLGGWGPQHFGDGTRLSIL.

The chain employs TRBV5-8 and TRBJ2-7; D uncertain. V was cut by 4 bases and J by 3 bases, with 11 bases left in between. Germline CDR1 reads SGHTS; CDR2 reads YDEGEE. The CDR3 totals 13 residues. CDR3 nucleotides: TGTGCCAGCAGCCGCCAACCTAACTACGAGCAGTACTTC. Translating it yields CASSRQPNYEQYF.

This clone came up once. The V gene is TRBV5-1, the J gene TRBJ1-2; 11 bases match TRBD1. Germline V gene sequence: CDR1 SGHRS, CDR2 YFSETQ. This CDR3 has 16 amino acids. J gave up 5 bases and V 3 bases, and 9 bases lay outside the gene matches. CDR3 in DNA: TGCGCCAGCAGCTCCGGACAGGGGGCGCGCATTTATGGCTACACCTTC. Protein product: CASSSGQGARIYGYTF.

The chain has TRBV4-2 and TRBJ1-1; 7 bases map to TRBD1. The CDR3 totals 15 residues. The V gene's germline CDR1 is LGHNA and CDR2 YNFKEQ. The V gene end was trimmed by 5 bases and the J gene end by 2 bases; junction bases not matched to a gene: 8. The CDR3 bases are TGTGCCAGCAGCGGGGGACAGAGCTTAAACACTGAAGCTTTCTTT. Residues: CASSGGQSLNTEAFF.

The CDR3 protein is CASTETYNEQFF. The CDR3, as DNA: TGTGCCAGCACCGAAACCTACAATGAGCAGTTCTTC. The rearrangement links TRBV7-9 to TRBJ2-1; D gene ambiguous. The germline V gene has CDR1 SEHNR and CDR2 FQNEAQ (reference sequence). The CDR3 sequence is 12 residues long. The germline V and J ends were trimmed by 7 bases and 2 bases, with 6 bases remaining between them.

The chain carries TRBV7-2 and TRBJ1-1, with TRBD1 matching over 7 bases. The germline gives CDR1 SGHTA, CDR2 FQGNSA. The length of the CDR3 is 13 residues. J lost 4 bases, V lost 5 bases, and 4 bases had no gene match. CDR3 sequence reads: CASSPTGATEAFF. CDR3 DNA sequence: TGTGCCAGCAGCCCTACAGGGGCCACTGAAGCTTTCTTT. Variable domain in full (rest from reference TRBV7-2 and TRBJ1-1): GAGVSQSPSNKVTEKGKDVELRCDPISGHTALYWYRQSLGQGLEFLIYFQGNSAPDKSGLPSDRFSAERTGGSVSTLTIQRTQQEDSAVYLCASSPTGATEAFFGQGTRLTVV.